The sample holds a few counts of the clone carrying this T cell receptor (beta chain). Its antigen remains unknown. A TCRbeta library incorporating unique molecular identifiers was prepared. Via MiXCR, TCRdb re-called the PCR reads, giving one row per CDR3 protein. Of around 450,000 distinct CDR3 sequences detected, approximately 42% appear once; the ten largest clones hold under 35%. This specimen comes from a study of T-cell reconstitution after alpha-beta-depleted transplantation in children. Study-wide results and caveats: Roughly two months post-transplant, alpha-beta T cells reportedly originated from several hundred graft clones that had expanded. Most T-cell counts and diversity one year after the transplant came from T cells that were newly produced. Recipient T cells and thymic progenitors that survived were the source of the high TCRbeta diversity seen at day 60 in some patients.

Germline CDR1 reads SGHVS; CDR2 reads FQNEAQ. The CDR3 consists of 18 residues. V was clipped by 1 base and J by 5 bases; unmatched bases: 11. Sequencing used PBMCs, obtained before TCRalphabeta/CD19-depleted stem cell transplant. This sequence originates from a girl aged 2 to 10 with aplastic anemia, due to receive a stem cell transplant. The chain is built from TRBV7-8 and TRBJ2-7, with 13 bases matching TRBD2. The CDR3 sequence is CASSLGRRTSGRYHEQYF. The CDR3 coding sequence is TGTGCCAGCAGCTTAGGACGAAGGACTAGCGGGAGATACCACGAGCAGTACTTC.